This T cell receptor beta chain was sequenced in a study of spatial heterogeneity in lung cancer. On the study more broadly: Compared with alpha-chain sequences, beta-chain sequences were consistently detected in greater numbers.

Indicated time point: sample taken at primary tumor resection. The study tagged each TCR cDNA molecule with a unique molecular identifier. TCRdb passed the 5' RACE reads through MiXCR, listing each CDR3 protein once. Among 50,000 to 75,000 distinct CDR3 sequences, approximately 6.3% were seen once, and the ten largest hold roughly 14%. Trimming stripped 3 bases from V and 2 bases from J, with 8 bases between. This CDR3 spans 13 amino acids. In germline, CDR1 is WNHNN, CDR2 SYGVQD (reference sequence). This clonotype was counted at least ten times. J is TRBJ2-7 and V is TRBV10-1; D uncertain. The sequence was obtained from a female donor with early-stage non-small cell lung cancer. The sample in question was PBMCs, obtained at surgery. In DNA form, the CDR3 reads TGCGCCAGCAGTGACCAAGGGACCTACGAGCAGTACTTC. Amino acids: CASSDQGTYEQYF.